The entry that follows covers one T cell receptor (beta chain) sequence. Its antigen is currently unknown. The length of the CDR3 is 16 residues. Germline V gene sequence: CDR1 LNHDA, CDR2 SQIVND (reference sequence). V shed 5 bases and J shed 1 base, with 17 bases lying between them. All the people who gave samples were healthy bone marrow donors. The data were obtained in a study of cytomegalovirus exposure and HLA in healthy donors. The study, taken as a whole, reports: In vitro confirmation showed three CMV-associated chains to be CMV antigen specific. Accurate prediction of most subjects' HLA-A and HLA-B alleles from TCR beta sequences was reported. HLA restriction was apparent for most CMV-associated TCR beta chains in a later analysis.

The PCR used 60 Vbeta and 13 Jbeta primers. Sequenced by immunoSEQ multiplex PCR; TCRdb stores in-frame clones only, minus some. The table includes around 50,000 clones, about 86% detected once. Sequenced sample: PBMCs. This chain links TRBV19 with TRBJ1-2; no reliable D call. This TCR was sampled from a middle-aged man in good health and CMV-seronegative. The CDR3 nucleotides read TGTGCCAGTAGTCGTATGGCAGAGAACTATAACTATGGCTACACCTTC. Translated: CASSRMAENYNYGYTF.